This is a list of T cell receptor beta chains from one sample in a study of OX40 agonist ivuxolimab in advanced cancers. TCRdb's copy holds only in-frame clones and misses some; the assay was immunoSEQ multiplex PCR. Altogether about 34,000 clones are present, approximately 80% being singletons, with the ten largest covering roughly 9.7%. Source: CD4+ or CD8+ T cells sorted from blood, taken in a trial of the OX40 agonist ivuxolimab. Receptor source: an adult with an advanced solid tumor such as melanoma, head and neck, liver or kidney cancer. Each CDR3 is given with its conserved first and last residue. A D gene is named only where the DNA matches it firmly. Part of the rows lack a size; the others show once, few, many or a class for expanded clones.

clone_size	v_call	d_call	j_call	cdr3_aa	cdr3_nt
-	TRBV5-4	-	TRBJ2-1	CASSSQLSASSYNEQFF	TGTGCCAGCAGTTCTCAACTTAGCGCCTCCTCCTACAATGAGCAGTTCTTC
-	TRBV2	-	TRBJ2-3	CASSDPDSSSTDTQYF	TGTGCCAGCAGTGACCCGGACAGTTCAAGCACAGATACGCAGTATTTT
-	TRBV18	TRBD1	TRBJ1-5	CASSQDRGPNQPQHF	TGTGCCAGCTCACAAGACAGGGGACCTAATCAGCCCCAGCATTTT
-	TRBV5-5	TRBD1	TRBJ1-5	CASSALGQGAYSNQPQHF	TGTGCCAGCAGCGCACTGGGACAGGGGGCCTATAGCAATCAGCCCCAGCATTTT
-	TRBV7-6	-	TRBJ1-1	CASSRRGVNTEAFF	TGTGCCAGCAGCCGTCGGGGGGTGAACACTGAAGCTTTCTTT
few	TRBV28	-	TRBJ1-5	CASRLWGYNQPQHF	TGTGCCAGCAGACTCTGGGGGTACAATCAGCCCCAGCATTTT
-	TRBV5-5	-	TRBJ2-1	CASTLGYNEQFF	TGTGCCAGCACCTTGGGATACAATGAGCAGTTCTTC
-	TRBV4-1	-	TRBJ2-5	CASSQVRGGYQETQYF	TGCGCCAGCAGCCAAGTTAGGGGGGGGTACCAAGAGACCCAGTACTTC
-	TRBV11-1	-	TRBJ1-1	CASSFAGLNTEAFF	TGTGCCAGCAGCTTTGCAGGGCTGAACACTGAAGCTTTCTTT
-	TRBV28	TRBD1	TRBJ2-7	CASSLLTTGDEQYF	TGTGCCAGCAGTTTATTGACGACAGGGGACGAGCAGTACTTC
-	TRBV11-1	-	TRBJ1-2	CASSLVGSRSYGYTF	TGTGCCAGCAGCTTAGTTGGGAGTCGGAGCTATGGCTACACCTTC
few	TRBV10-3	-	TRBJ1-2	CAISEKSTTYGYTF	TGTGCCATCAGTGAGAAGTCCACAACCTATGGCTACACCTTC
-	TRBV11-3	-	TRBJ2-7	CASNPGGAGEVIYEQYF	TGTGCCAGCAACCCTGGAGGGGCAGGAGAGGTAATATACGAGCAGTACTTC
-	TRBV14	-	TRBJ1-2	CASSQVRGYGYTF	TGTGCCAGCAGCCAAGTCAGGGGCTATGGCTACACCTTC
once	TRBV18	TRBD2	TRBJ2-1	CASSPPETSSFYEQFF	TGTGCCAGCTCACCACCAGAGACTAGCTCATTCTATGAGCAGTTCTTC
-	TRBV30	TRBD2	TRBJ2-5	CAWSRTSLETQYF	TGTGCCTGGAGTAGGACTAGTTTGGAGACCCAGTACTTC
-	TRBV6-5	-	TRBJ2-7	CASGLSGEQYF	TGTGCCAGCGGCTTGAGCGGCGAGCAGTACTTC
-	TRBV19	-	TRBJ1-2	CASSIETSYGYTF	TGTGCCAGTAGTATCGAGACGTCCTATGGCTACACCTTC
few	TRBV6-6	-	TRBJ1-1	CASRGTDTEAFF	TGTGCCAGCAGGGGTACGGACACTGAAGCTTTCTTT
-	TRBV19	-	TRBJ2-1	CASSDTTYNEQFF	TGTGCCAGTAGTGACACCACCTACAATGAGCAGTTCTTC
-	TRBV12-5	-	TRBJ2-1	CASGLVLVGNSVHEQFF	TGTGCTAGTGGTTTGGTACTGGTCGGGAATAGCGTCCATGAGCAGTTCTTC
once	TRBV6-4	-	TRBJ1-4	CASSESGRAYEKLFF	TGTGCCAGCAGTGAGTCGGGCAGGGCCTATGAAAAACTGTTTTTT
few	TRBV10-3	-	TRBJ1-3	CAISVPMDTIYF	TGTGCCATCAGTGTTCCCATGGACACCATATATTTT
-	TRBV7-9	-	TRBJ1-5	CASSFSTGNQPQHF	TGTGCCAGCAGCTTCTCGACAGGCAATCAGCCCCAGCATTTT
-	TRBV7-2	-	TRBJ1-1	CASSPTSWNTEAFF	TGTGCCAGCAGCCCAACGTCTTGGAACACTGAAGCTTTCTTT
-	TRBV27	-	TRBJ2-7	CASSPTWTAYEQYF	TGTGCCAGCAGTCCAACATGGACAGCCTACGAGCAGTACTTC
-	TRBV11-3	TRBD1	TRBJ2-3	CASSPGQGWDTDTQYF	TGTGCCAGCAGCCCGGGACAGGGCTGGGACACAGATACGCAGTATTTT
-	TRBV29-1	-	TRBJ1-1	CSGDTANTEAFF	TGCAGCGGGGACACTGCGAACACTGAAGCTTTCTTT
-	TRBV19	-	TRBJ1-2	CASSIALGRDYGYTF	TGTGCCAGTAGTATTGCGCTTGGCAGGGACTATGGCTACACCTTC
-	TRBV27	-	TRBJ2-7	CASSPISRRGEGHEQYF	TGTGCCAGCAGTCCCATCTCCAGGAGGGGGGAAGGCCACGAGCAGTACTTC
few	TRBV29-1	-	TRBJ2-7	CSVEDRSSYEQYF	TGCAGCGTTGAAGACAGGAGTTCCTACGAGCAGTACTTC
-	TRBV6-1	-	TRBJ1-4	CASRDSGGTNEKLFF	TGTGCCAGCCGTGACTCCGGAGGTACTAATGAAAAACTGTTTTTT
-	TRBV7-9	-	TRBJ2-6	CASSRTILTGANVLTF	TGTGCCAGCAGCCGGACAATTCTCACTGGGGCCAACGTCCTGACTTTC
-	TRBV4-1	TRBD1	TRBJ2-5	CASSQDLSGTVETQYF	TGCGCCAGCAGCCAAGATCTGTCAGGGACAGTAGAGACCCAGTACTTC
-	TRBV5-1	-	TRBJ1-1	CASSLQYRTEAFF	TGCGCCAGCAGCTTGCAGTACCGGACTGAAGCTTTCTTT
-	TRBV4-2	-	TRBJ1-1	CASSQHQITEAFF	TGTGCCAGCAGCCAACACCAAATTACTGAAGCTTTCTTT
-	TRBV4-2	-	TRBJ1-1	CASSQGVTERVMNTEAFF	TGTGCCAGCAGCCAAGGTGTAACAGAGAGGGTAATGAACACTGAAGCTTTCTTT
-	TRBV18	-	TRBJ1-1	CASSLHQGDRTEAFF	TGTGCCAGCTCTCTTCACCAGGGAGATCGGACTGAAGCTTTCTTT
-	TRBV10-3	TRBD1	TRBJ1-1	CAISTTTGRAEAFF	TGTGCCATCAGTACCACGACAGGGAGAGCTGAAGCTTTCTTT
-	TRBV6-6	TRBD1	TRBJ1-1	CASRIQGQGEAFF	TGTGCCAGCCGGATACAGGGGCAGGGTGAAGCTTTCTTT
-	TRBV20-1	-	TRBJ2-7	CSALARDEQYF	TGCAGTGCCCTCGCCCGGGACGAGCAGTACTTC
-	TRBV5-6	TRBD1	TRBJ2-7	CASSLGLGGGIVSEQYF	TGTGCCAGCAGCTTGGGTCTAGGGGGCGGAATTGTTTCCGAGCAGTACTTC
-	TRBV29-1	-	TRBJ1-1	CSVEEGVTEAFF	TGCAGCGTTGAAGAGGGGGTCACTGAAGCTTTCTTT
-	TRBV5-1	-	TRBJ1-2	CASSPGGGVNYGYTF	TGCGCCAGCAGCCCTGGGGGGGGCGTTAACTATGGCTACACCTTC
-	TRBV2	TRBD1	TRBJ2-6	CASSELGQGDNVLTF	TGTGCCAGCAGTGAATTGGGGCAGGGGGACAACGTCCTGACTTTC
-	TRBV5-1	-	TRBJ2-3	CASSFSPSRLADTQYF	TGCGCCAGCAGCTTCAGCCCCTCGAGACTAGCAGATACGCAGTATTTT
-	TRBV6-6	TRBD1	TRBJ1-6	CASSPGQGGSPLHF	TGTGCCAGCAGTCCAGGACAGGGTGGTTCACCCCTCCACTTT
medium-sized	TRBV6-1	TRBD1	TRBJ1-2	CATWTGETTSYGYTF	TGTGCCACTTGGACAGGGGAGACAACCAGCTATGGCTACACCTTC
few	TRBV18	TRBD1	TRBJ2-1	CASSATGQYNEQFF	TGTGCCAGCTCAGCAACGGGACAGTACAATGAGCAGTTCTTC
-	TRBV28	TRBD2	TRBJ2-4	CATGGPSGSVKNIQYF	TGTGCCACCGGCGGCCCTAGCGGGTCTGTCAAAAACATTCAGTACTTC
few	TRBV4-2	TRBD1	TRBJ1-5	CASSLGQGGIQPQHF	TGTGCCAGCAGCCTTGGACAGGGGGGCATCCAGCCCCAGCATTTT
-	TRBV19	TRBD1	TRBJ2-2	CASSTGGAGELFF	TGTGCCAGTAGTACAGGGGGCGCCGGGGAGCTGTTTTTT
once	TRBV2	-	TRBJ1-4	CASTRDGEKLFF	TGTGCCAGCACTCGAGACGGAGAAAAACTGTTTTTT
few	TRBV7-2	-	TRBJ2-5	CASSLLTREETQYF	TGTGCCAGCAGCTTATTGACCAGGGAAGAGACCCAGTACTTC
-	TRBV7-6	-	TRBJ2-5	CASSLGNNYAETQYF	TGTGCCAGCAGCTTAGGCAACAACTACGCAGAGACCCAGTACTTC
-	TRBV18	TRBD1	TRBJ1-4	CASSPGQANEKLFF	TGTGCCAGCTCTCCGGGACAGGCTAATGAAAAACTGTTTTTT